These 16 T cell receptor beta chains were sequenced from one sample in a study of identical twins. In TCRdb, the 5' RACE reads were re-called with MiXCR into one record per CDR3 protein. The data show 450,000 to 600,000 distinct CDR3 sequences, with about 20% seen just once and approximately 0.48% held by the top ten. The same data also contributed to another study, on yellow fever vaccine responses in identical twins.

Sequenced input: CD4+ T cells sorted from blood. Receptors were obtained from a woman in her late teens or twenties in good health.

Only a few counts were recorded for this clonotype. The V gene is TRBV5-1, the J gene TRBJ2-3; D possibly corresponds to TRBD1 (5 bases). Germline lookup yields CDR1 SGHRS and CDR2 YFSETQ. The V end lost 3 bases, the J end lost 3 bases, and 17 bases lay between the germline ends. The CDR3 extends over 16 amino acids. CDR3 protein: CASSWGGVTGTDTQYF. The CDR3 DNA reads TGCGCCAGCAGCTGGGGCGGAGTGACGGGTACAGATACGCAGTATTTT.

This clonotype was counted only a few times. The genes are TRBV5-1 and TRBJ1-1, with D unclear. The CDR3 runs 15 residues. The germline CDR1 and CDR2 sequences are SGHRS and YFSETQ. The ends were cut back, 0 bases at V and 1 base at J, with 10 bases in the middle. CDR3 protein: CASSLEADWNTEAFF. Written as DNA, the CDR3 is TGCGCCAGCAGCTTGGAGGCAGACTGGAACACTGAAGCTTTCTTT.

This clonotype was observed a handful of times. The chain links TRBV7-2 to TRBJ2-7; perhaps TRBD2 as D (5 bases). The CDR3 is made up of 13 amino acids. Per germline, CDR1 SGHTA and CDR2 FQGNSA. CDR3 sequence (DNA): TGTGCCAGCAGCCTAGCCCCAAATCTCGAGCAGTACGTC. Translated, it gives CASSLAPNLEQYV.

Only a few counts were recorded for this clonotype. The chain uses TRBV9 and TRBJ2-3; TRBD2 matches at 9 bases. V shed 6 bases and J 2 bases; nucleotides not matched to a gene: 10. CDR1 and CDR2 (germline): SGDLS, YYNGEE. The CDR3 is 16 residues long. The CDR3 loop reads CASTRSGGGTTDTQYF. DNA for the CDR3: TGTGCCAGCACCCGTAGCGGGGGAGGAACCACAGATACGCAGTATTTT.

V gene TRBV24-1 combines with J gene TRBJ1-2; 8 positions match TRBD1. Trimming removed 11 bases from V and 7 bases from J; junction bases left unmatched: 8. The CDR3 length is 12 residues. Germline V lookup: CDR1 KGHDR, CDR2 SFDVKD. CDR3 protein: CAIETGDGGYTF. The CDR3 coding sequence is TGTGCCATCGAGACAGGGGATGGTGGCTACACCTTC.

Only a few counts were recorded for this clonotype. The chain couples TRBV29-1 to TRBJ1-1, with D uncertain. Trimming took 7 bases from V and 2 from J, leaving 14 bases between them. Germline V gene sequence: CDR1 SQVTM, CDR2 ANQGSEA. This CDR3 is built from 13 residues. In nucleotides, the CDR3 is TGCAGCGCCCGGACGGTGATTAACACTGAAGCTTTCTTT. Its protein product is CSARTVINTEAFF.

This clonotype showed up many times. J is TRBJ2-1 and V is TRBV6-1; D is unclear. The V end was cut by 6 bases, the J end by 0 bases, with 12 bases between. Per the germline V gene, CDR1 is MNHNS and CDR2 is SASEGT. This CDR3 contains 15 residues. CDR3 sequence (DNA): TGTGCCAGCAGCCCCAGTCAGAGCTCCTACAATGAGCAGTTCTTC. It specifies CASSPSQSSYNEQFF.

The chain couples TRBV11-2 to TRBJ2-1, with a tentative D call TRBD2 (6 bases). V was pared by 2 bases and J by 0 bases, with 14 bases between. The CDR3 totals 17 residues. Germline CDR1 reads SGHAT; CDR2 reads FQNNGV. The DNA for the CDR3 is TGTGCCAGCAGCTTAAGGAGTTTCGGGAGCTCCTACAATGAGCAGTTCTTC. It translates to CASSLRSFGSSYNEQFF.

This clonotype has only a few counts. This chain connects TRBV27 to TRBJ2-3, with TRBD1 as a possible D gene (5 bases). CDR1 is MNHEY, CDR2 SMNVEV, per germline (reference sequence). The CDR3 is made up of 17 amino acids. V was shortened by 0 bases and J by 2 bases, with 15 bases between the two germline ends. The CDR3, as DNA: TGTGCCAGCAGTTTATCGCCAGGGCTAATAAACACAGATACGCAGTATTTT. It translates to CASSLSPGLINTDTQYF.

J is TRBJ2-5 and V is TRBV19, with 10 positions matching TRBD2. The germline V gene has CDR1 LNHDA and CDR2 SQIVND (reference sequence). V lost 3 bases to trimming and J lost 5 bases; unmatched junction nucleotides: 12. The CDR3 totals 17 residues. DNA of the CDR3: TGTGCCAGTAGTATTGGCCTAGCGGGAGAGGGGAGTGAGACCCAGTACTTC. Protein sequence: CASSIGLAGEGSETQYF.

There are a few counts of this clonotype. This rearrangement joins TRBV2 to TRBJ1-5; D is unclear. The CDR3 length is 13 residues. Germline V gene data show CDR1 as SNHLY and CDR2 as FYNNEI. Trimming cost V 6 bases and J 2 bases, with 8 bases left between them. The CDR3 sequence: CASRTMGNQPQHF. For the CDR3, the DNA is TGTGCCAGCAGGACAATGGGCAATCAGCCCCAGCATTTT.

This clonotype has only one observation. V usage is TRBV10-3 and J usage is TRBJ2-5; D might be TRBD1 (6 bases). CDR1 and CDR2 (germline): ENHRY, SYGVKD. The CDR3 spans 15 residues. Trimming shortened V by 3 bases and J by 4 bases, and 15 bases separated the two germline ends. The CDR3 protein is CAISDRFGQIETQYF. In DNA form, the CDR3 reads TGTGCCATCAGTGATCGCTTCGGACAGATAGAGACCCAGTACTTC.

The rearrangement joins TRBV12-3 or TRBV12-4 to TRBJ2-6, with D uncertain. CDR3 length: 14 amino acids. The germline V and J ends were trimmed by 8 bases and 1 base, with 9 bases remaining between them. CDR3 DNA: TGTGCCAGCGCCAGGCGGTCTGGGGCCAACGTCCTGACTTTC. Protein sequence: CASARRSGANVLTF.

This clonotype has just a few counts. V is TRBV9 and J is TRBJ2-3; D gene unclear. Trimming cost V 4 bases and J 5 bases, with 8 bases left between them. The CDR3 consists of 12 residues. Germline V gives CDR1 SGDLS, CDR2 YYNGEE. DNA for the CDR3: TGTGCCAGCAGCTTCGGTGAAGATACGCAGTATTTT. Its protein product is CASSFGEDTQYF.

The table lists this clonotype with a few counts. The J gene is TRBJ2-2, the V gene TRBV5-1, with D unresolved. V shed 7 bases and J shed 0 bases, with 16 bases lying between them. The CDR3 runs 16 residues. In germline, CDR1 is SGHRS, CDR2 YFSETQ. The CDR3 sequence is CASCDFPDTNTGELFF. CDR3 DNA: TGCGCCAGCTGCGATTTTCCGGATACGAACACCGGGGAGCTGTTTTTT.

This rearrangement joins TRBV3-1 to TRBJ1-1; 8 positions match TRBD1. CDR1 LGHDT and CDR2 YNNKEL come from the germline V gene (reference sequence). The ends lost 0 bases at V and 2 bases at J; junction bases unmatched: 2. CDR3 length: 15 amino acids. This CDR3 reads CASSQEDRVNTEAFF. Here the CDR3 DNA reads TGTGCCAGCAGCCAAGAGGACAGGGTTAACACTGAAGCTTTCTTT. The full variable domain, in which reference TRBV3-1 and TRBJ1-1 provide the parts outside the CDR3, is DTAVSQTPKYLVTQMGNDKSIKCEQNLGHDTMYWYKQDSKKFLKIMFSYNNKELIINETVPNRFSPKSPDKAHLNLHINSLELGDSAVYFCASSQEDRVNTEAFFGQGTRLTVV.